The clone carrying this T cell receptor (beta chain) was detected only once. The data are from a study of blood T cell repertoires in COVID-19. About the study: Sources were T cells, B-cell-depleted T cells, or PBMCs; the material itself was cDNA or gDNA.

This CDR3 contains 15 residues. With V trimmed by 0 bases and J by 7 bases, 7 bases remained unmatched. Germline CDR1 and CDR2: ENHRY and SYGVKD. Here immunoSEQ multiplex PCR was the method, and the copy in TCRdb shows in-frame clones only, minus some. The sample yields some 330,000 clones, about nine tenths seen once. The sequence derives from a woman younger than 45 with COVID-19, enrolled during active disease. Input material: peripheral blood. The V call is TRBV10-3, the J call TRBJ2-7; 9 nucleotides line up with TRBD2. Written as DNA, the CDR3 is TGTGCCATCAGTGAGTCAGGGACTAGCATGGGAGAGCAGTACTTC. It encodes CAISESGTSMGEQYF.